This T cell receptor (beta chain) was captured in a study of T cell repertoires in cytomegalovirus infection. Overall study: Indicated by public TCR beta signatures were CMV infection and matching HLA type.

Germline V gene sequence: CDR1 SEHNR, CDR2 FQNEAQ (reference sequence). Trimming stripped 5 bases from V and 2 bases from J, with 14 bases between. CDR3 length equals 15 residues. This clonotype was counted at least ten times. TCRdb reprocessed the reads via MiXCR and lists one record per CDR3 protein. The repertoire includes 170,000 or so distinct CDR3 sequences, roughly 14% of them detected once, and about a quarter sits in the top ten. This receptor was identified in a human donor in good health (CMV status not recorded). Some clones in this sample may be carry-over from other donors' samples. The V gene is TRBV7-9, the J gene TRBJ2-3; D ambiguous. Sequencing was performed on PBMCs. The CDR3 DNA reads TGTGCCAGCAGCCCCCGTACGAAGCTCACAGATACGCAGTATTTT. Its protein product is CASSPRTKLTDTQYF.